This T cell receptor beta chain stems from a study of cytomegalovirus exposure and HLA in healthy donors. Germline V gene lookup returns CDR1 MNHEY and CDR2 SMNVEV (reference sequence). The length of the CDR3 is 11 residues. The ends were cut back, 7 bases at V and 9 bases at J, with 10 bases in the middle. Researchers ran the PCR with 60 Vbeta and 13 Jbeta primers. TCRdb's copy holds only in-frame clones and misses some; the assay was immunoSEQ multiplex PCR. This sample's table has roughly 150,000 clones. Of note for this clone: The antigen is unknown.

Study-level points and caveats: There was a cluster of highly shared sequence variants that was likely a sequencing artifact. What TCR beta sequences reportedly achieved was accurate prediction of HLA-A and HLA-B alleles in most subjects. Around 18,000 TCR beta sequences were associated with HLA alleles at 0.05 false discovery rate in a later analysis. The study labeled 170 or so TCR beta chains cytomegalovirus-associated.

The chain employs TRBV27 and TRBJ2-1, with D perhaps matching TRBD1 (5 bases). Specimen: PBMCs. The receptor was isolated from a woman aged 45-65 years in good health and CMV-seronegative. The CDR3 loop is CASTLRGEQFF. The CDR3 bases are TGTGCCAGCACCTTAAGGGGTGAGCAGTTCTTC.